This TCR beta chain was sequenced for a study of blood T cells in healthy people across ages. PCR was performed a second time for about 7 to 11 cycles using a sample-barcoded 5' primer and a J-beta primer mix. A template-switch adaptor containing 12 random nucleotides labeled each cDNA molecule. A single record per CDR3 protein comes from TCRdb applying MiXCR to the 5' RACE reads. The sample includes over 1,500,000 distinct CDR3 sequences, about 50% of them seen just once. In regard to this clonotype: Its antigen is still unknown.

Study observations and caveats: Both naive CD4+ cell counts and diversity were greater in long-lived donors than in aged donors. TCR beta diversity, measured per million T cells, fell in a roughly linear way with age. Possibly confounding the expanded clonotype changes was the fact that donor CMV status was unknown.

The CDR3 consists of 16 residues. Trimming at V came to 5 bases and at J to 4 bases, leaving 13 bases not matched to a gene. Germline V gene data show CDR1 as DFQATT and CDR2 as SNEGSKA (reference sequence). Sequencing was carried out using blood. V gene TRBV20-1 combines with J gene TRBJ2-3, with 9 nucleotides matching TRBD1. The origin of this receptor is a woman aged 40 to 55 in good health. The DNA for the CDR3 is TGCAGTGCTTGGACAGGGGAGGGAAATCATGCAGATACGCAGTATTTT. It specifies CSAWTGEGNHADTQYF.